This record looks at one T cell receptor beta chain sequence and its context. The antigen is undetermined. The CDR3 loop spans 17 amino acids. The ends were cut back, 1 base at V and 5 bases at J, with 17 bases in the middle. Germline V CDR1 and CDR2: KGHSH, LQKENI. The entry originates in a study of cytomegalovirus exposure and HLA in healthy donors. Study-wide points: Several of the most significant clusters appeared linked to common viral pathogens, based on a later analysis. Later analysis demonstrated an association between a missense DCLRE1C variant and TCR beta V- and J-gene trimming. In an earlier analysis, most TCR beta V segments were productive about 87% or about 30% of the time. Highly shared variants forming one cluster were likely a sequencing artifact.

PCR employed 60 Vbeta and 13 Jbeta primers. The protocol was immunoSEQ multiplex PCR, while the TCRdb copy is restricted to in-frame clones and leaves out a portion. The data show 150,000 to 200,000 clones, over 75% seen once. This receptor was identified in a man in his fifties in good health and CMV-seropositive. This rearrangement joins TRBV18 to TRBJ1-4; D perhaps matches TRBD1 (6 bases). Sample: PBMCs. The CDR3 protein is CASSPLAAGTPNEKLFF. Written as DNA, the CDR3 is TGTGCCAGCTCACCACTCGCGGCAGGGACACCGAATGAAAAACTGTTTTTT.